This TCR beta chain was observed in a study of Ad26.COV2.S vaccination and SARS-CoV-2 variants (dated by TCRdb to about 2021). In terms of the full investigation: Vaccine-arm donors came from COV1001, a multicentre, randomized, double-blind, placebo-controlled phase I-IIa trial of Ad26.COV2.S in healthy adults. Dosing of Ad26.COV2.S was intramuscular, at either 5x10^10 or 1x10^11 viral particles, delivered as one shot or as two shots spaced 56 days apart. TCRbeta repertoire sequencing was used to assess the specificity and breadth of SARS-CoV-2-reactive T cell receptors after Ad26.COV2.S vaccination. A total of approximately 32 samples were included in the TCR-sequenced set, comprising about 20 Ad26.COV2.S vaccine recipients, 5 placebo recipients and 8 SARS-CoV-2 convalescent individuals. Trial participants were randomized into five groups of five, in which low-dose or high-dose Ad26.COV2.S was given once or twice, or placebo was given on both occasions. Investigators did not know the trial group allocation while performing experiments and assessing outcomes.

Results the study describes overall, beyond this receptor: Spike-specific TCR breadth was higher in Ad26.COV2.S recipients than in placebo recipients (P = 0.0014). Vaccine and placebo recipients had comparable non-spike TCR breadth, which fits with the vaccine containing only spike. The study was not powered to compare responses between vaccine doses or regimens. According to the authors, total T cell responses may have been underestimated by the TCR breadth and depth analyses. After vaccination, substantial breadth of spike-specific CD8+ and CD4+ T cell responses was reported.

The immunoSEQ Assay was used to sequence TCRbeta CDR3 regions. After extraction, genomic DNA underwent amplification by bias-controlled multiplex PCR, followed by high-throughput sequencing. The original pipeline was this. To quantify the absolute abundance of each unique TCRbeta CDR3 region, sequences were collapsed and filtered. T cell fraction was estimated by normalizing TCRbeta template counts to usable DNA, which was measured by amplifying reference genes present in all nucleated cells. Repertoire TCRs were annotated as SARS-CoV-2-specific by exact matching of V gene, CDR3 amino acid sequence and J gene to a known reactive TCR set. The reference SARS-CoV-2 TCR set was derived from MIRA and filtered for enrichment in COVID-19-positive ImmuneCODE repertoires, a step that removed public or cross-reactive TCRs. Using the MIRA antigens, annotated TCRs were further analysed by specific ORF or by position within an ORF. Depth was the summed frequency of annotated unique rearrangements, while breadth was defined as annotated unique rearrangements over total unique productive rearrangements. Two-sided Wilcoxon rank-sum tests were used to compare TCR breadth between groups. The source is immuneACCESS, and TCRdb retained only in-frame sequences with V and J called. Part of the clones is not carried over; for the studies checked, unresolved V genes explain less than half of this, and the remainder is unexplained. V, J and clone size are those of that table, while D and trimming were read from the DNA. In this sample the table shows around 300,000 clones, 80% to 90% of which occur a single time. About 11% of the sample goes to the ten largest clones.

As to this clone: Its recognized antigen is unknown. Base qualities are not provided; no much larger clone lies one nucleotide away.

The sample's treatment or condition label, in plain terms: roughly 19 received Ad26.COV2.S at low or high dose, single or two shots; a few received placebo; per-sample allocation not given. For vaccine and placebo recipients, the sequenced repertoires came from samples collected on day 63 after the first injection. In Cohort 1b, fewer than 30 adults aged 18-55 years were enrolled at a single site in Boston, USA, between 29 July and 7 August 2020. Ad26.COV2.S consisted of a replication-incompetent adenovirus type 26 vector by which a prefusion-stabilized SARS-CoV-2 spike protein from the original Wuhan strain was expressed. Per the germline V gene (reference sequence), MNHNY is the CDR1 and SVGAGI is the CDR2. The CDR3 measures 14 amino acids from cysteine to phenylalanine. Only CDR3 DNA remains: 42 bases, in frame from the first base. The V and J ends are trimmed by 2 bases and 6 bases, leaving 11 bases between them.

The sequence was collected from a person between 18 and 59 years old who received the Ad26.COV2.S COVID-19 vaccine or a placebo. The chain is encoded by TRBV6-6 joined to TRBJ2-1; the D segment could be TRBD2, given 6 matching bases. The sequencing used peripheral blood, collected in a trial of Ad26.COV2.S vaccine versus placebo. Read as DNA, the sequence is TGTGCCAGCAGTTACGGGGTGGGGGGCAATGAGCAGTTCTTC. Its protein is CASSYGVGGNEQFF.